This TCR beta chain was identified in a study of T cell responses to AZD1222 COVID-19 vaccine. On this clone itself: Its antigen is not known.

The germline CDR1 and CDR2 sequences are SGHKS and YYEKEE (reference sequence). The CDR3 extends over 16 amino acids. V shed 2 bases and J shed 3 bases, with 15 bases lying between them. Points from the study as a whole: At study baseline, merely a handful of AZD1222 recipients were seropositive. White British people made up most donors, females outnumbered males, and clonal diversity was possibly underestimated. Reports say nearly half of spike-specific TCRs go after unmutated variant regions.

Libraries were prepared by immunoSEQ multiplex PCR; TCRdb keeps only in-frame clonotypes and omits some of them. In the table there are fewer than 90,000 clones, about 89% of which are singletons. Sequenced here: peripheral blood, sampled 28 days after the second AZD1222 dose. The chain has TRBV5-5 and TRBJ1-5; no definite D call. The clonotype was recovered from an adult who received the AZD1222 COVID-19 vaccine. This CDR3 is CASSFSFSRNNQPQHF. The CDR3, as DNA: TGTGCCAGCAGCTTCTCGTTTTCGCGGAACAATCAGCCCCAGCATTTT.